These 7 T cell receptor beta chains came from one sample sequenced in a study of blood T cells in healthy people across ages. The use of a sample-barcoded 5' primer and a J-beta primer mix characterized a second PCR of 7 to 11 cycles. TCRdb reprocessed the 5' RACE reads with MiXCR, giving one entry per CDR3 protein. The sample holds roughly 1,700,000 distinct CDR3 sequences; about 28% are singletons and the top ten take 7.7%. The sequenced sample was blood. These TCRs come from a woman aged 25 to 39 in good health.

V and J are TRBV4-1 and TRBJ2-1, with TRBD2 matching 14 bases. The V gene end was trimmed by 3 bases and the J gene end by 8 bases; junction bases not matched to a gene: 6. The CDR3 spans 16 residues. Germline CDR1 and CDR2: MGHRA and YSYEKL. The CDR3 DNA reads TGCGCCAGCAGCCACCCAGGACTAGCGGGGGGCGATGAGCAGTTCTTC. This sequence encodes CASSHPGLAGGDEQFF.

V gene TRBV27 combines with J gene TRBJ2-3, with 9 positions matching TRBD1. The CDR3 spans 14 residues. Germline loops: CDR1 MNHEY, CDR2 SMNVEV (reference sequence). J gave up 4 bases and V 6 bases, and 5 bases lay outside the gene matches. The CDR3, as DNA: TGTGCCAGCAGCCGACAGGGGGTCCCAGATACGCAGTATTTT. Amino acid sequence: CASSRQGVPDTQYF.

This clonotype showed up many times. The genes are TRBV7-2 and TRBJ2-6, with 8 bases that match TRBD2. Germline assignment: CDR1 SGHTA and CDR2 FQGNSA. The CDR3 has 17 amino acids. Germline trimming cut 6 bases from V and 0 bases from J; bases unmatched to any gene: 7. The CDR3 nucleotides are TGTGCCAGCAGTCTAGCGGGTTCTGACTCTGGGGCCAACGTCCTGACTTTC. This gives the protein CASSLAGSDSGANVLTF.

This clonotype has only a few counts. The V call is TRBV12-3 or TRBV12-4, the J call TRBJ1-2, with 7 bases matching TRBD1. The CDR3 contains 13 residues. Trimming removed 6 bases from V and 9 bases from J; junction bases left unmatched: 10. Here the CDR3 DNA reads TGTGCCAGCAGCCTTGGACAGGCTCGGAGCTACACCTTC. Amino acid sequence: CASSLGQARSYTF.

This chain connects TRBV6-1 to TRBJ2-1; D unclear. Per germline, CDR1 MNHNS and CDR2 SASEGT. V was trimmed by 7 bases and J by 7 bases, leaving 20 bases between them. CDR3 size: 15 residues. The CDR3 reads CASMVDVMKLNEQFF. CDR3 nucleotide sequence: TGTGCCAGCATGGTGGACGTCATGAAGTTAAATGAGCAGTTCTTC.

This clonotype was counted many times. CDR3 in DNA: TGTGCCATCAGTGAGTCCGGCGGGGGGAAAAACATTCAGTACTTC. Protein: CAISESGGGKNIQYF. J is TRBJ2-4 and V is TRBV10-3; 8 bases match TRBD2. V shed 0 bases, J shed 4 bases, and the junction held 2 bases outside the gene matches. Germline V gene data show CDR1 as ENHRY and CDR2 as SYGVKD. The CDR3 loop spans 15 amino acids.

This clonotype came up once. The rearrangement uses TRBV3-1 and TRBJ1-2; D unclear. V shed 4 bases and J shed 8 bases, with 20 bases lying between them. This CDR3 contains 15 residues. The germline V gene encodes CDR1 LGHDT and CDR2 YNNKEL (reference sequence). The CDR3: CASSLLSEQGPGYTF. CDR3 sequence (DNA): TGTGCCAGCAGCCTTCTCTCCGAGCAAGGGCCAGGCTACACCTTC.